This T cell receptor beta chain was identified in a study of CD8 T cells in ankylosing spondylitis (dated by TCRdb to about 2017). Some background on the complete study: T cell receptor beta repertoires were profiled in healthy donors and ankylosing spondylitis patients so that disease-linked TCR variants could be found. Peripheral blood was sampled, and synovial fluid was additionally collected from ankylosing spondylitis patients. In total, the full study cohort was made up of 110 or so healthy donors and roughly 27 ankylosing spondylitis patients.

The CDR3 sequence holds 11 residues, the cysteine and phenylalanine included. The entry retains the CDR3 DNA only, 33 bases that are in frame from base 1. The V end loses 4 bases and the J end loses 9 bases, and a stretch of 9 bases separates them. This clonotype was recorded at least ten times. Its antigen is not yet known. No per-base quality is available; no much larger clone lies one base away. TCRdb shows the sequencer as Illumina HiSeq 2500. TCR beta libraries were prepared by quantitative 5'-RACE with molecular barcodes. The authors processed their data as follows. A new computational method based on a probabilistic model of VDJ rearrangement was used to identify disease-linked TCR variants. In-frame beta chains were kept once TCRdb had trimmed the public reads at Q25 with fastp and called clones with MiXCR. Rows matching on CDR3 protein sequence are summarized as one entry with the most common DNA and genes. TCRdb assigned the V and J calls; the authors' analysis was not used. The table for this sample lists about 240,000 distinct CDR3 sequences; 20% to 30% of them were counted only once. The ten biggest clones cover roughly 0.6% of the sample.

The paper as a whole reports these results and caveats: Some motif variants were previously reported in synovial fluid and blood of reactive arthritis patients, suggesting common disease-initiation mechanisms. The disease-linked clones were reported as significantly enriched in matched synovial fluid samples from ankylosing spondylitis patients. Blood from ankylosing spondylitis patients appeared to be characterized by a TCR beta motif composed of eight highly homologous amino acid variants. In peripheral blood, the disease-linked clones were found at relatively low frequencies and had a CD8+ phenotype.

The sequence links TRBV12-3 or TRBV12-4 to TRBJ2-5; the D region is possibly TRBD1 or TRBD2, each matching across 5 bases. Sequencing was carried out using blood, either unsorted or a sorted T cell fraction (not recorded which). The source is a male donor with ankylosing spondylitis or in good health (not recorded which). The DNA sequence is TGTGCCAGCAGTTCGAGGGGTCCCCAGTACTTC. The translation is CASSSRGPQYF.